This entry is about one TCR beta chain. The antigen remains unidentified. Germline loops: CDR1 SGDLS, CDR2 YYNGEE. V lost 2 bases, J lost 10 bases, and 1 base stayed unmatched. The CDR3 extends over 14 amino acids. Data came from immunoSEQ multiplex PCR; TCRdb stores just in-frame clones and leaves some out. The sample carries 110,000 to 150,000 clones, approximately 83% recorded once. This specimen comes from a study of T cell responses to AZD1222 COVID-19 vaccine. Study results and limitations: Repertoires were collected only later (after the peak T cell response had occurred).

The input for sequencing was peripheral blood, taken on day 0 of AZD1222 vaccination. This sequence originates from an adult in good health. V and J are TRBV9 and TRBJ2-1, with TRBD2 matching over 15 bases. The CDR3 nucleotides are TGTGCCAGCAGCGTCGGGACTAGCGGGAGGGAGCAGTTCTTC. It encodes CASSVGTSGREQFF.